This section outlines one TCR beta chain sequence together with its context. Cohorts were based on clinical histories the participants reported. Cohort 3 donors counted as recovered after two negative PCRs, clearance, or resolved symptoms. The CDR3 consists of 13 residues. V lost 9 bases and J lost 8; bases outside the gene matches: 6. Germline-derived CDR1 and CDR2 are LNHDA and SQIVND (reference sequence). Repertoires were generated with immunoSEQ multiplex PCR, while TCRdb's copy carries only in-frame clones and drops some. The table lists a few hundred thousand clones, approximately 85% of them singletons. These data are taken from a study of blood T cell repertoires in COVID-19.

Material for sequencing was PBMCs or T cells enriched from blood (not recorded which). This sequence joins TRBV19 and TRBJ1-6; TRBD1 matches at 8 bases. The clonotype comes from a man aged 25-40 years who had recovered from COVID-19. The CDR3 DNA follows: TGTGCCAGCCGGGACAGGAGGGATTCACCCCTCCACTTT. Amino acids: CASRDRRDSPLHF.